This T cell receptor beta chain was obtained from a study of blood T cell repertoires in COVID-19. Germline V CDR1 and CDR2: SSHAT, FNYEAQ (reference sequence). The CDR3 has 16 amino acids. Followed longitudinally, the Seattle patients had been enrolled during active infection. Worth noting for this clone: The germline gene is not matched at one end of the junction; a read error may be the cause.

This table comes from immunoSEQ multiplex PCR, and its TCRdb copy is limited to in-frame clones, with some not included. The sample yields about 170,000 clones, about nine tenths seen once. V usage is TRBV7-7 and J usage is TRBJ2-2; 10 bases agree with TRBD2. This TCR derives from a man in his late teens or twenties with COVID-19, enrolled during active disease. Material for sequencing was peripheral blood. The CDR3 DNA sequence: TGTGCTAGCAGCCCCTTAGCGGGAGGAAACACCGGGGAGCTGTTTTTT. It encodes CASSPLAGGNTGELFF.